The rows below give T cell receptor beta chains drawn from one sample of a study of shared clonotypes between healthy human individuals. Assay used: immunoSEQ multiplex PCR; TCRdb lists only in-frame clones, some missing. The data show hundreds of thousands of clones, roughly 70% seen once. Sequences were obtained from memory CD4+ T cells sorted from blood. Every receptor here comes from a woman in her thirties in good health. Both conserved end residues are part of each CDR3. A D gene is named only where the DNA matches it firmly. Some rows have no size entry. The others give once, few or many, or a class for an expanded clone.

>.|13|TRBV28|.|TRBJ1-1
TGTGCCAGCAGGGCCCCTTTGAACACTGAAGCTTTCTTT
CASRAPLNTEAFF
>.|18|TRBV18|TRBD1|TRBJ2-6
TGTGCCAGCTCACCACAGAGACAGGGGTTATCTGGGGCCAACGTCCTGACTTTC
CASSPQRQGLSGANVLTF
>once|14|TRBV11-2|.|TRBJ2-5
TGTGCCAGCAGCTTAGATTCAGTCCGAGAGACCCAGTACTTC
CASSLDSVRETQYF
>.|16|TRBV19|.|TRBJ1-4
TGTGCCAGTAGTATAGGAGTCACAGCAACTAATGAAAAACTGTTTTTT
CASSIGVTATNEKLFF
>.|15|TRBV5-1|.|TRBJ2-5
TGCGCCAGCAGCTTGGGGAATGTACCTCAAGAGACCCAGTACTTC
CASSLGNVPQETQYF
>.|15|TRBV15|.|TRBJ2-7
TGTGCCACCAGCAGAGTTCCCCAGGGATCCTACGAGCAGTACTTC
CATSRVPQGSYEQYF
>.|15|TRBV4-2|.|TRBJ1-3
TGTGCCAGCAGCCAAGGCTACAACTCTGGAAACACCATATATTTT
CASSQGYNSGNTIYF
>.|15|TRBV30|TRBD2|TRBJ2-1
TGTGCCTCCCTCCCGGGACTAGCGATTAACAATGAGCAGTTCTTC
CASLPGLAINNEQFF
>.|13|TRBV18|TRBD1|TRBJ1-2
TGTGCCAGCTCGCCGGGACAGGGGCATGGCTACACCTTC
CASSPGQGHGYTF
>.|14|TRBV6-6|TRBD2|TRBJ2-5
TGTGCCAGCAGTTACGGGGCTAGCGGGAGAACCCAGTACTTC
CASSYGASGRTQYF
>.|14|TRBV2|TRBD2|TRBJ2-1
TGTGCCGGCCGTCTAGAAACTAGCGGGAACGAGCAGTTCTTC
CAGRLETSGNEQFF
>.|12|TRBV27|.|TRBJ1-2
TGTGCCAGCGGAGCAGGGAGGAACGGCTACACCTTC
CASGAGRNGYTF
>.|15|TRBV27|.|TRBJ1-2
TGTGCCAGCAGCCCCGCAAGCGGGGCGGTCTATGGCTACACCTTC
CASSPASGAVYGYTF